These T cell receptor beta chains were read from a single sample in a study of T cell clonotyping in hematopoietic cell transplantation. This table comes from immunoSEQ multiplex PCR, and its TCRdb copy is limited to in-frame clones, with some not included. The sample includes roughly 5,000 clones, around 90% of them seen just once. Sequencing was carried out using peripheral blood mononuclear cells. These receptors all come from a man aged 35-49 years in good health. Some clones in this sample may be carry-over from other donors' samples. The CDR3 runs from the conserved cysteine through the conserved F or W. A D gene is named only where the DNA matches it firmly. Expanded clones get a size class; other rows say once, few or many, or leave the size out.

CDR3aa: CATSRLSWDEQFF
CDR3nt: TGTGCCACCAGCAGATTGTCTTGGGATGAGCAGTTCTTC
v_gene: TRBV15
abundance: few
j_gene: TRBJ2-1
d_gene: NA

CDR3aa: CASSPGGGGDRGEKLFF
CDR3nt: TGTGCCAGCAGCCCTGGAGGGGGCGGGGATCGAGGGGAAAAACTGTTTTTT
v_gene: TRBV11-2
abundance: NA
j_gene: TRBJ1-4
d_gene: TRBD1

CDR3aa: CASSPDSPEETQYF
CDR3nt: TGCGCCAGCAGCCCGGACTCGCCAGAAGAGACCCAGTACTTC
v_gene: TRBV5-1
abundance: NA
j_gene: TRBJ2-5
d_gene: NA

CDR3aa: CASSESTDTQYF
CDR3nt: TGTGCCAGCAGTGAATCCACAGATACGCAGTATTTT
v_gene: TRBV25-1
abundance: NA
j_gene: TRBJ2-3
d_gene: NA

CDR3aa: CASSQEGTLSEKLFF
CDR3nt: TGCGCCAGCAGCCAAGAGGGGACGCTTAGTGAAAAACTGTTTTTT
v_gene: TRBV4-1
abundance: NA
j_gene: TRBJ1-4
d_gene: NA

CDR3aa: CASSVERNIQYF
CDR3nt: TGTGCCAGTAGTGTCGAGCGGAACATTCAGTACTTC
v_gene: TRBV19
abundance: once
j_gene: TRBJ2-4
d_gene: NA

CDR3aa: CASSLKAGTAADSNYGYTF
CDR3nt: TGTGCCAGCAGCTTAAAGGCTGGGACAGCAGCGGACTCTAACTATGGCTACACCTTC
v_gene: TRBV7-3
abundance: NA
j_gene: TRBJ1-2
d_gene: TRBD1

CDR3aa: CASSLRGRAYEQYF
CDR3nt: TGTGCCAGCAGCTTGCGCGGGAGGGCCTACGAGCAGTACTTC
v_gene: TRBV5-4
abundance: NA
j_gene: TRBJ2-7
d_gene: TRBD2

CDR3aa: CASSLAKFAAANTGELFF
CDR3nt: TGTGCCAGCAGCTTAGCTAAATTTGCGGCAGCAAACACCGGGGAGCTGTTTTTT
v_gene: TRBV7-6
abundance: NA
j_gene: TRBJ2-2
d_gene: NA

CDR3aa: CASSTETGAYGYTF
CDR3nt: TGTGCCAGTAGTACCGAGACAGGGGCCTATGGCTACACCTTC
v_gene: TRBV19
abundance: NA
j_gene: TRBJ1-2
d_gene: TRBD1

CDR3aa: CAAGRASTRSSYEQYF
CDR3nt: TGTGCCGCCGGACGGGCTAGCACTAGGAGCTCCTACGAGCAGTACTTC
v_gene: TRBV2
abundance: NA
j_gene: TRBJ2-7
d_gene: NA

CDR3aa: CASSPNNSPLHF
CDR3nt: TGTGCCAGCAGTCCCAATAATTCACCCCTCCACTTT
v_gene: TRBV2
abundance: NA
j_gene: TRBJ1-6
d_gene: NA

CDR3aa: CASSATSGRAGETQYF
CDR3nt: TGCGCCAGCAGTGCGACTAGCGGGAGGGCCGGTGAGACCCAGTACTTC
v_gene: TRBV10-1
abundance: NA
j_gene: TRBJ2-5
d_gene: TRBD2

CDR3aa: CASRRQGKAFF
CDR3nt: TGTGCCAGCAGACGACAGGGGAAAGCTTTCTTT
v_gene: TRBV6-5
abundance: NA
j_gene: TRBJ1-1
d_gene: TRBD1

CDR3aa: CASSRGPYGYTF
CDR3nt: TGCGCCAGCAGCAGGGGGCCCTATGGCTACACCTTC
v_gene: TRBV10-1
abundance: once
j_gene: TRBJ1-2
d_gene: TRBD1

CDR3aa: CASSLEGQETQYF
CDR3nt: TGTGCCAGCAGCTTGGAGGGGCAAGAGACCCAGTACTTC
v_gene: TRBV7-3
abundance: NA
j_gene: TRBJ2-5
d_gene: NA

CDR3aa: CASSIGWLNTEAFF
CDR3nt: TGTGCCAGTAGTATCGGGTGGCTGAACACTGAAGCTTTCTTT
v_gene: TRBV19
abundance: NA
j_gene: TRBJ1-1
d_gene: NA

CDR3aa: CASSSRVEETQYF
CDR3nt: TGCGCCAGCAGCTCGAGAGTCGAAGAGACCCAGTACTTC
v_gene: TRBV5-1
abundance: NA
j_gene: TRBJ2-5
d_gene: NA

CDR3aa: CASSVTGANEQFF
CDR3nt: TGTGCCAGCAGTGTTACGGGAGCGAATGAGCAGTTCTTC
v_gene: TRBV6-1
abundance: few
j_gene: TRBJ2-1
d_gene: NA

CDR3aa: CASRTDDSGANVLTF
CDR3nt: TGTGCCAGCAGAACGGATGACTCTGGGGCCAACGTCCTGACTTTC
v_gene: TRBV7-3
abundance: few
j_gene: TRBJ2-6
d_gene: NA

CDR3aa: CASGPTGFNTEAFF
CDR3nt: TGTGCCAGCGGGCCGACAGGGTTCAACACTGAAGCTTTCTTT
v_gene: TRBV28
abundance: once
j_gene: TRBJ1-1
d_gene: TRBD1

CDR3aa: CASSFSGGAGETQYF
CDR3nt: TGTGCCAGCAGCTTTAGCGGGGGGGCCGGAGAGACCCAGTACTTC
v_gene: TRBV7-3
abundance: NA
j_gene: TRBJ2-5
d_gene: TRBD2

CDR3aa: CASSEGVGTPYEQYF
CDR3nt: TGTGCCAGCAGTGAAGGGGTAGGGACACCCTACGAGCAGTACTTC
v_gene: TRBV6-1
abundance: NA
j_gene: TRBJ2-7
d_gene: NA

CDR3aa: CASSLGDRGRTEAFF
CDR3nt: TGTGCCAGCAGCTTAGGGGACAGGGGGCGGACTGAAGCTTTCTTT
v_gene: TRBV7-2
abundance: NA
j_gene: TRBJ1-1
d_gene: TRBD1

CDR3aa: CASSSMAGGSEKLFF
CDR3nt: TGTGCCAGCAGTTCCATGGCGGGGGGGAGCGAAAAACTGTTTTTT
v_gene: TRBV2
abundance: NA
j_gene: TRBJ1-4
d_gene: NA

CDR3aa: CASSPRRGVQFF
CDR3nt: TGTGCCAGCAGCCCCAGACGGGGCGTGCAGTTCTTC
v_gene: TRBV9
abundance: NA
j_gene: TRBJ2-1
d_gene: NA

CDR3aa: CASSTQGVLALHF
CDR3nt: TGTGCCAGCAGCACCCAGGGGGTCCTAGCCCTCCACTTT
v_gene: TRBV7-2
abundance: NA
j_gene: TRBJ1-6
d_gene: TRBD1

CDR3aa: CASSHSINYGYTF
CDR3nt: TGTGCCAGCAGCCACAGTATTAACTATGGCTACACCTTC
v_gene: TRBV7-8
abundance: NA
j_gene: TRBJ1-2
d_gene: NA

CDR3aa: CASKIEGGQPQHF
CDR3nt: TGTGCCAGCAAAATTGAGGGAGGTCAGCCCCAGCATTTT
v_gene: TRBV2
abundance: NA
j_gene: TRBJ1-5
d_gene: NA

CDR3aa: CASSRGQYNSPLHF
CDR3nt: TGTGCCAGCTCTCGGGGCCAGTATAATTCACCCCTCCACTTT
v_gene: TRBV13
abundance: NA
j_gene: TRBJ1-6
d_gene: NA

CDR3aa: CASSLDGGFDYGYTF
CDR3nt: TGTGCCAGCAGCTTAGATGGGGGGTTTGACTATGGCTACACCTTC
v_gene: TRBV11-2
abundance: NA
j_gene: TRBJ1-2
d_gene: NA

CDR3aa: CASSFQNGVETQYF
CDR3nt: TGTGCCAGCAGCTTTCAAAATGGGGTGGAGACCCAGTACTTC
v_gene: TRBV7-6
abundance: NA
j_gene: TRBJ2-5
d_gene: NA

CDR3aa: CASSERQGSISGANVLTF
CDR3nt: TGTGCCAGCAGTGAAAGGCAGGGTTCGATCTCTGGGGCCAACGTCCTGACTTTC
v_gene: TRBV6-1
abundance: NA
j_gene: TRBJ2-6
d_gene: NA

CDR3aa: CASSPLSIGANTGELFF
CDR3nt: TGTGCCAGCAGTCCCCTGAGTATTGGAGCGAACACCGGGGAGCTGTTTTTT
v_gene: TRBV2
abundance: NA
j_gene: TRBJ2-2
d_gene: NA

CDR3aa: CASSTQLGTEAFF
CDR3nt: TGTGCCAGCAGTACTCAGCTGGGCACTGAAGCTTTCTTT
v_gene: TRBV6-5
abundance: NA
j_gene: TRBJ1-1
d_gene: NA

CDR3aa: CASSLSPTYEQYF
CDR3nt: TGTGCCAGCAGCTTAAGTCCCACCTACGAGCAGTACTTC
v_gene: TRBV7-3
abundance: NA
j_gene: TRBJ2-7
d_gene: NA

CDR3aa: CSARFGETQYF
CDR3nt: TGCAGTGCTAGATTCGGAGAGACCCAGTACTTC
v_gene: TRBV20-1
abundance: NA
j_gene: TRBJ2-5
d_gene: NA

CDR3aa: CATSLRQGRNNEQFF
CDR3nt: TGTGCCACCAGCCTTCGACAGGGACGAAACAATGAGCAGTTCTTC
v_gene: TRBV15
abundance: NA
j_gene: TRBJ2-1
d_gene: TRBD1

CDR3aa: CASSPIGFKGEQYF
CDR3nt: TGTGCCAGTAGCCCTATCGGGTTCAAAGGCGAGCAGTACTTC
v_gene: TRBV19
abundance: NA
j_gene: TRBJ2-7
d_gene: NA

CDR3aa: CASSARGGQTTDTQYF
CDR3nt: TGTGCCAGCAGCGCTCGAGGAGGACAGACCACAGATACGCAGTATTTT
v_gene: TRBV9
abundance: NA
j_gene: TRBJ2-3
d_gene: NA

CDR3aa: CASHGRTTGELFF
CDR3nt: TGTGCCAGTCACGGGAGGACCACCGGGGAGCTGTTTTTT
v_gene: TRBV19
abundance: NA
j_gene: TRBJ2-2
d_gene: TRBD2

CDR3aa: CASSEAAGGQETQYF
CDR3nt: TGTGCCAGCAGTGAAGCAGCGGGAGGGCAAGAGACCCAGTACTTC
v_gene: TRBV6-1
abundance: NA
j_gene: TRBJ2-5
d_gene: TRBD2

CDR3aa: CARRSSGGEETQYF
CDR3nt: TGTGCCCGCCGGAGTAGCGGGGGGGAAGAGACCCAGTACTTC
v_gene: TRBV7-9
abundance: NA
j_gene: TRBJ2-5
d_gene: TRBD2

CDR3aa: CASSDRKLQHF
CDR3nt: TGTGCCAGTAGTGACCGTAAGCTCCAGCATTTT
v_gene: TRBV19
abundance: NA
j_gene: TRBJ1-5
d_gene: NA

CDR3aa: CAWGDRDGQPQHF
CDR3nt: TGTGCCTGGGGGGACAGGGATGGTCAGCCCCAGCATTTT
v_gene: TRBV30
abundance: NA
j_gene: TRBJ1-5
d_gene: TRBD1

CDR3aa: CASTRGTSGVIEQFF
CDR3nt: TGTGCCAGCACCCGCGGGACTAGTGGTGTTATTGAGCAGTTCTTC
v_gene: TRBV28
abundance: NA
j_gene: TRBJ2-1
d_gene: TRBD2

CDR3aa: CASSYHRGMLNTQYF
CDR3nt: TGTGCCAGCAGTTACCACAGGGGGATGCTAAATACGCAGTATTTT
v_gene: TRBV6-6
abundance: NA
j_gene: TRBJ2-3
d_gene: TRBD1

CDR3aa: CASSLIGRVEAFF
CDR3nt: TGCGCCAGCAGCTTGATTGGCAGGGTTGAAGCTTTCTTT
v_gene: TRBV5-1
abundance: NA
j_gene: TRBJ1-1
d_gene: NA

CDR3aa: CASSSSRETQYF
CDR3nt: TGTGCCAGCAGTTCCAGTCGAGAGACCCAGTACTTC
v_gene: TRBV27
abundance: NA
j_gene: TRBJ2-5
d_gene: NA

CDR3aa: CAISDEAGDTEAFF
CDR3nt: TGTGCCATCAGTGATGAAGCAGGGGACACTGAAGCTTTCTTT
v_gene: TRBV10-3
abundance: once
j_gene: TRBJ1-1
d_gene: NA

CDR3aa: CASSLAEYGGYTF
CDR3nt: TGTGCCAGCAGCTTAGCCGAGTACGGTGGCTACACCTTC
v_gene: TRBV11-2
abundance: NA
j_gene: TRBJ1-2
d_gene: NA

CDR3aa: CASRTSGTDTQYF
CDR3nt: TGTGCCAGCCGGACTAGCGGCACAGATACGCAGTATTTT
v_gene: TRBV2
abundance: NA
j_gene: TRBJ2-3
d_gene: TRBD2

CDR3aa: CASSIVTSGGLKNEQFF
CDR3nt: TGTGCCAGTAGTATAGTGACTAGCGGGGGGCTTAAAAATGAGCAGTTCTTC
v_gene: TRBV19
abundance: NA
j_gene: TRBJ2-1
d_gene: TRBD2

CDR3aa: CASGGGSAYEQYF
CDR3nt: TGTGCCAGCGGGGGCGGGAGCGCCTACGAGCAGTACTTC
v_gene: TRBV9
abundance: once
j_gene: TRBJ2-7
d_gene: NA

CDR3aa: CASTYSLTGNTEAFF
CDR3nt: TGTGCCAGCACCTACTCCCTGACAGGAAACACTGAAGCTTTCTTT
v_gene: TRBV6-5
abundance: once
j_gene: TRBJ1-1
d_gene: NA